This T cell receptor beta chain comes out of a study of post-analysis software for immune sequencing data. As for the study in general: The study covered relapsing-remitting, secondary progressive and progressive-relapsing courses of multiple sclerosis. Study-wide points: People with multiple sclerosis had a significantly lower normalized Chao1 diversity than controls did. Elevated frequency relative to controls characterized roughly five TRBV segments in patients, TRBV5-6, TRBV5-1 and TRBV20-1 among them.

Incorporated into the TCR beta cDNA libraries were unique molecular identifiers, which served to reduce PCR and sequencing biases. The T cell input of about 0.85 to 10 million gave around 450,000 cDNA molecules. TCRdb called the PCR reads again in MiXCR, with one record for every CDR3 protein. The table shows a few hundred thousand distinct CDR3 sequences, with roughly 46% occurring only once. V was pared by 5 bases and J by 8 bases, with 21 bases between. Looked up from germline, CDR1 is MGHRA and CDR2 is YSYEKL. The CDR3 consists of 15 residues. Turning to this clonotype: Its antigen is currently unknown.

The sample comprised blood. The chain uses TRBV4-1 and TRBJ1-2; no reliable D call. The receptor was isolated from a girl aged 5 to 17 with multiple sclerosis. The CDR3 sequence: CASSSNLLGSLGYTF. The CDR3 DNA sequence: TGCGCCAGCAGCTCAAACCTTCTTGGCAGTCTGGGCTACACCTTC.